This T cell receptor beta chain was sequenced in a study of blood T cell repertoires in COVID-19. Background on the study: Acute-phase and convalescent COVID-19 samples originated in the United States, Italy and Spain. Sources were T cells, B-cell-depleted T cells, or PBMCs; the material itself was cDNA or gDNA.

Trimming at V came to 0 bases and at J to 6 bases, leaving 1 base not matched to a gene. The CDR3 has 14 residues. Per the germline V gene, CDR1 is MGHRA and CDR2 is YSYEKL. In the authors' methods: Estimation of nucleated cell counts was performed using reference gene primer amplification. This table comes from immunoSEQ multiplex PCR, and its TCRdb copy is limited to in-frame clones, with some not included. D and trimming come from the DNA, and the V and J calls and clone size come from that table. The sample consists of under 200,000 clones, approximately 90% of them appearing once. The receptor's source is a man aged 18 to 30 with active or convalescent COVID-19. The chain recombines TRBV4-1 with TRBJ2-1; 8 positions match TRBD1. The sequencing sample was made of peripheral blood. CDR3: CASSQDGQGNEQFF. Written as DNA, the CDR3 is TGCGCCAGCAGCCAAGACGGACAGGGCAATGAGCAGTTCTTC.